What follows are 20 T cell receptor beta chains derived from one specimen sequenced in a study of technical replicates of blood from a few donors. Sequencing was performed with immunoSEQ multiplex PCR; in TCRdb, only in-frame clones are kept and a portion is missing. The data hold approximately 81,000 clones, with roughly four fifths observed a single time. The sample was PBMCs. These receptors were obtained from a human donor in good health. Some clones in this sample may be carry-over from other donors' samples.

The chain carries TRBV6-5 and TRBJ2-6, with a possible D match to TRBD1 (6 bases). Trimming left V 4 bases short and J 0 bases short, with 7 bases between. CDR1 and CDR2 from the germline V gene are MNHEY and SVGAGI. CDR3 length: 15 residues. CDR3: CASSSGVSGANVLTF. In nucleotides, the CDR3 is TGTGCCAGCAGTTCAGGGGTCTCTGGGGCCAACGTCCTGACTTTC.

The chain uses TRBV2 and TRBJ2-2, with TRBD1 as a possible D gene (5 bases). Trimming took 10 bases from V and 2 from J, leaving 11 bases between them. Looked up from germline, CDR1 is SNHLY and CDR2 is FYNNEI. This CDR3 has 13 residues. As DNA, the CDR3 is TGTGCCACCGTTAGGGGCAACACCGGGGAGCTGTTTTTT. Translated: CATVRGNTGELFF. The variable domain in full, completed from reference TRBV2 and TRBJ2-2, reads EPEVTQTPSHQVTQMGQEVILRCVPISNHLYFYWYRQILGQKVEFLVSFYNNEISEKSEIFDDQFSVERPDGSNFTLKIRSTKLEDSAMYFCATVRGNTGELFFGEGSRLTVL.

J is TRBJ1-5 and V is TRBV7-2; D gene ambiguous. The germline gives CDR1 SGHTA, CDR2 FQGNSA. V dropped 5 bases and J dropped 2 bases, with 7 bases sitting between them. The CDR3 is 13 residues long. Written as DNA, the CDR3 is TGTGCCAGCAGCCCCCGGGGCAATCAGCCCCAGCATTTT. This gives the protein CASSPRGNQPQHF.

CDR3 in DNA: TGTGCCAGCAGCCTCCGCGACAGGAGCAATGGCTACACCTTC. It encodes CASSLRDRSNGYTF. The chain joins TRBV7-8 to TRBJ1-2; a weak D match, TRBD1 (6 bases). V lost 5 bases, J lost 6 bases, and 16 bases lay in between. The CDR3 is 14 amino acids. Per germline, CDR1 SGHVS and CDR2 FQNEAQ.

The chain couples TRBV2 to TRBJ2-2; 9 bases agree with TRBD2. CDR3 length: 15 amino acids. The ends lost 6 bases at V and 6 bases at J; junction bases unmatched: 8. The germline CDR1 and CDR2 sequences are SNHLY and FYNNEI. The DNA for the CDR3 is TGTGCCAGCAGCATACTAGCGGGTCTTTCCGGGGAGCTGTTTTTT. Translated, it gives CASSILAGLSGELFF.

The chain carries TRBV30 and TRBJ1-4; D may be TRBD1 (5 bases). This CDR3 is built from 11 residues. Trimming pared 2 bases from V and 16 bases from J, leaving 14 bases between. CDR1 and CDR2 (germline): GTSNPN, SVGIG (reference sequence). The CDR3 loop is CAWSQGSTGFF. In DNA, the CDR3 is TGTGCCTGGAGTCAGGGCAGTACTGGGTTTTTT. The full variable domain, with the rest looked up from reference TRBV30 and TRBJ1-4, is SQTIHQWPATLVQPVGSPLSLECTVEGTSNPNLYWYRQAAGRGLQLLFYSVGIGQISSEVPQNLSASRPQDRQFILSSKKLLLSDSGFYLCAWSQGSTGFFGSGTQLSVL.

This clone came up once. The chain has TRBV7-2 and TRBJ2-3; 16 nucleotides line up with TRBD2. This CDR3 spans 16 amino acids. V lost 4 bases and J lost 4; bases outside the gene matches: 2. Germline V lookup: CDR1 SGHTA, CDR2 FQGNSA. In DNA, the CDR3 is TGTGCCAGCAGCTGGGGACTAGCGGGGGGGGCAGATACGCAGTATTTT. Its translation: CASSWGLAGGADTQYF. The whole variable domain, remainder taken from reference TRBV7-2 and TRBJ2-3, is GAGVSQSPSNKVTEKGKDVELRCDPISGHTALYWYRQSLGQGLEFLIYFQGNSAPDKSGLPSDRFSAERTGGSVSTLTIQRTQQEDSAVYLCASSWGLAGGADTQYFGPGTRLTVL.

The chain couples TRBV7-2 to TRBJ2-7, with a possible D match to TRBD1 (5 bases). Germline V gene data show CDR1 as SGHTA and CDR2 as FQGNSA. The CDR3 is 14 residues long. V was cut by 1 base and J by 5 bases, with 12 bases left in between. The CDR3 DNA sequence: TGTGCCAGCAGCTTAGTCTCAGGGTTGAACGAGCAGTACTTC. It is translated as CASSLVSGLNEQYF.

The gene calls are TRBV5-1 and TRBJ2-3; tentative D call: TRBD1 (6 bases). Germline-derived CDR1 and CDR2 are SGHRS and YFSETQ. Between the trimmed V and J ends, which lost 2 bases and 1 base, there was a span of 11 bases. The length of the CDR3 is 15 residues. The CDR3 protein is CASSFLQGRTDTQYF. The CDR3 nucleotides read TGCGCCAGCAGCTTTTTACAGGGTCGCACAGATACGCAGTATTTT.

The V gene is TRBV5-1, the J gene TRBJ2-2, with TRBD1 matching over 11 bases. The trim removed 6 bases at V and 2 bases at J, leaving 12 bases unmatched. The CDR3 consists of 18 residues. Per germline, CDR1 SGHRS and CDR2 YFSETQ. CDR3 loop: CASNYSPGQGVNTGELFF. CDR3 sequence (DNA): TGCGCCAGCAACTACTCTCCGGGACAGGGGGTTAACACCGGGGAGCTGTTTTTT.

The chain recombines TRBV5-4 with TRBJ2-5; 8 positions match TRBD2. The end of the DNA fits TRBJ2-7 better, so the J call may be wrong. The CDR3 contains 15 residues. The germline V gene encodes CDR1 SGHNT and CDR2 YYREEE (reference sequence). In nucleotides, the CDR3 is TGTGCCAGCAGCCCGGGGCGGGGGGTCTCCTACGAGCAGTACTTC. As protein: CASSPGRGVSYEQYF.

DNA of the CDR3: TGTGCCAGCAGCCTACAGGGGATCGGGGAAAAACTGTTTTTT. Protein: CASSLQGIGEKLFF. The rearrangement links TRBV7-2 to TRBJ1-4; 7 bases align to TRBD1. This CDR3 is 14 amino acids long. J lost 8 bases, V lost 5 bases, and 8 bases had no gene match. Germline values: CDR1 SGHTA, CDR2 FQGNSA. The whole variable domain, filled in from reference TRBV7-2 and TRBJ1-4, reads GAGVSQSPSNKVTEKGKDVELRCDPISGHTALYWYRQSLGQGLEFLIYFQGNSAPDKSGLPSDRFSAERTGGSVSTLTIQRTQQEDSAVYLCASSLQGIGEKLFFGSGTQLSVL.

The rearrangement joins TRBV11-2 to TRBJ2-3; 7 nucleotides agree with TRBD2. Trimming removed 1 base from V and 0 bases from J; junction bases left unmatched: 4. CDR1 is SGHAT, CDR2 FQNNGV, per germline. The CDR3 contains 16 residues. This CDR3 is CASSLVRAGSTDTQYF. The CDR3 DNA is TGTGCCAGCAGCTTAGTGCGAGCGGGGAGCACAGATACGCAGTATTTT.

The rearrangement uses TRBV9 and TRBJ2-7, with D possibly matching TRBD2 (5 bases). Germline-derived CDR1 and CDR2 are SGDLS and YYNGEE. V was pared by 0 bases and J by 8 bases, with 12 bases between. The CDR3 contains 13 residues. In nucleotides, the CDR3 is TGTGCCAGCAGCGTAGGGGAACTAGATCAGCAGTACTTC. This encodes CASSVGELDQQYF. Combining the CDR3 with reference TRBV9 and TRBJ2-7 gives the whole variable domain DSGVTQTPKHLITATGQRVTLRCSPRSGDLSVYWYQQSLDQGLQFLIQYYNGEERAKGNILERFSAQQFPDLHSELNLSSLELGDSALYFCASSVGELDQQYFGPGTRLTVT.

This chain links TRBV10-3 with TRBJ2-2, with TRBD2 identical over 11 bases. V lost 3 bases and J lost 6; bases outside the gene matches: 15. Germline V gene lookup returns CDR1 ENHRY and CDR2 SYGVKD. The CDR3 covers 19 residues. This chain's CDR3 is CAISERELAGAQGSGELFF. DNA of the CDR3: TGTGCCATCAGTGAAAGGGAACTAGCGGGAGCCCAGGGCTCCGGGGAGCTGTTTTTT.

This clone appeared a few times. The CDR3 loop reads CASSVQGDAGNTIYF. The DNA for the CDR3 is TGTGCCAGCAGCGTTCAGGGGGACGCTGGAAACACCATATATTTT. The V call is TRBV9, the J call TRBJ1-3; 7 bases map to TRBD1. The CDR3 is 15 residues long. Germline V gene lookup returns CDR1 SGDLS and CDR2 YYNGEE. The junction had 4 bases not matched to a gene; V was cut back by 2 bases and J by 2 bases.

The V and J genes are TRBV12-5 and TRBJ1-1; a weak D match, TRBD1 (6 bases). Per germline, CDR1 LGHNT and CDR2 FRNRAP. The V end lost 7 bases, the J end lost 4 bases, and 10 bases lay between the germline ends. The CDR3 is 12 residues long. The CDR3 loop is CASAPGVTEAFF. As DNA, the CDR3 is TGTGCTAGTGCCCCAGGGGTCACTGAAGCTTTCTTT.

The chain combines TRBV7-6 with TRBJ2-5, with 12 bases fitting TRBD2. The ends lost 10 bases at V and 7 bases at J; junction bases unmatched: 10. The CDR3 is 14 residues long. Germline-derived CDR1 and CDR2 are SGHVS and FNYEAQ. The CDR3: CATGTSGSAGTQYF. DNA of the CDR3: TGTGCCACAGGGACTAGCGGGTCGGCGGGGACCCAGTACTTC.

This chain links TRBV7-2 with TRBJ2-2; TRBD2 matches 11 bases. From germline, CDR1 is SGHTA and CDR2 FQGNSA. This CDR3 has 16 residues. The V gene end was trimmed by 6 bases and the J gene end by 2 bases; junction bases not matched to a gene: 5. CDR3 bases: TGTGCCAGCAGTCCTAGCGGGGGGACTAACACCGGGGAGCTGTTTTTT. Its protein is CASSPSGGTNTGELFF.

The rearrangement uses TRBV4-1 and TRBJ2-3; the match to TRBD2 covers 10 bases. CDR3 size: 18 residues. Trimming at V came to 0 bases and at J to 3 bases, leaving 9 bases not matched to a gene. Germline-derived CDR1 and CDR2 are MGHRA and YSYEKL. The CDR3 here is CASSQDPSGGRGTDTQYF. Written as DNA, the CDR3 is TGCGCCAGCAGCCAAGATCCTAGCGGGGGCCGAGGGACAGATACGCAGTATTTT.